The entry below gives a single T cell receptor beta chain sequence along with its context. Original processing notes: Estimates of nucleated cell counts were drawn from the amplification of reference gene primers. Sequenced by immunoSEQ multiplex PCR; TCRdb stores in-frame clones only, minus some. V and J calls and clone size follow that table, whereas D and trimming were derived from the DNA. The sample yields some 87,000 clones, roughly 80% seen once. This entry comes from a study of blood T cell repertoires in COVID-19. Study as a whole: Acute and convalescent COVID-19 specimens originated in the United States, Italy and Spain.

The V and J ends lost 3 bases and 7 bases respectively, with 5 bases between them. Germline CDR1 reads KGHDR; CDR2 reads SFDVKD. This CDR3 has 11 amino acids. V and J are TRBV24-1 and TRBJ2-5, with D tentatively TRBD1 (5 bases). The TCR was taken from an elderly man with active or convalescent COVID-19. The sequenced sample consisted of peripheral blood. The CDR3 is CATSDTGTQYF. The CDR3 bases are TGTGCCACCAGTGATACAGGGACCCAGTACTTC.